This TCR beta chain derives from a study of blood T cells in healthy people across ages. On this clonotype itself: The antigen is unknown.

For the second PCR, which ran for about 7 to 11 cycles, a sample-barcoded 5' primer and a J-beta primer mix were used. Researchers report that a template-switch adaptor with 12 random nucleotides tagged each cDNA molecule. Sequencing yielded, for each sample, at least 3 million paired-end reads carrying CDR3. MiXCR was run by TCRdb on the 5' RACE reads, yielding one entry per CDR3 protein. The repertoire holds 650,000 to 1,000,000 distinct CDR3 sequences, around 34% seen once, with 10% to 15% in the top ten. Study-wide results and caveats: A roughly linear age-dependent decrease characterized TCR beta diversity per million T cells.

The CDR3 contains 11 residues. Trimming took 11 bases from V and 2 from J, leaving 9 bases between them. Germline values: CDR1 SNHLY, CDR2 FYNNEI. The chain combines TRBV2 with TRBJ2-5; D not resolved. The sample consisted of blood. The clonotype originates from a man aged 18 to 30 in good health. CDR3: CAGSWQETQYF. CDR3 nucleotide sequence: TGTGCCGGCTCCTGGCAAGAGACCCAGTACTTC.